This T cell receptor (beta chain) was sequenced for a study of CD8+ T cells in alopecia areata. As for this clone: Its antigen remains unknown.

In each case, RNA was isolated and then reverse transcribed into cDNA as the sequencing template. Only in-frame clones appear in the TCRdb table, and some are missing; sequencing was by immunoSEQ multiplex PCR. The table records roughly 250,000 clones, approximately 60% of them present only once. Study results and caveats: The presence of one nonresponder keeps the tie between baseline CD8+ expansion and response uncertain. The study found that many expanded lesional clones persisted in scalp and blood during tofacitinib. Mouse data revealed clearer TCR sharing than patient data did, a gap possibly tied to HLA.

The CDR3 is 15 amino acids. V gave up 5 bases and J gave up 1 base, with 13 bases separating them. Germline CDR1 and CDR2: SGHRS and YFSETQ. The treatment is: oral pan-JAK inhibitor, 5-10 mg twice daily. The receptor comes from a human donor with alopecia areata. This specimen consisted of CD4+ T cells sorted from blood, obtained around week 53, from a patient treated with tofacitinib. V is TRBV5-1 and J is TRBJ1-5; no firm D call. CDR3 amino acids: CASRPVSDSNQPQHF. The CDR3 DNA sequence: TGCGCCAGCAGACCGGTATCGGACAGCAATCAGCCCCAGCATTTT.